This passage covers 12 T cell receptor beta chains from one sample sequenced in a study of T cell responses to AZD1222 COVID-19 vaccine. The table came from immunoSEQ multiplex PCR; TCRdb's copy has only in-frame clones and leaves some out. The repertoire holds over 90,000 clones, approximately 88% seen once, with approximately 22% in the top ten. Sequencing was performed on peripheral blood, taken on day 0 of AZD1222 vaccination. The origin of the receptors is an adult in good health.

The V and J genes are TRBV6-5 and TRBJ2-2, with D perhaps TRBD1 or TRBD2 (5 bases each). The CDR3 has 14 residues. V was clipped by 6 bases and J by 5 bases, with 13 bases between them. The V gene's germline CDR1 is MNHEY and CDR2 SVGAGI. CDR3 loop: CASRGDAVTGELFF. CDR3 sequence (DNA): TGTGCCAGCAGGGGGGACGCGGTGACCGGGGAGCTGTTTTTT.

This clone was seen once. This CDR3 is CASSPGTSGSYEQYF. The CDR3 DNA sequence: TGTGCCAGCAGCCCCGGGACTAGCGGATCCTACGAGCAGTACTTC. The chain carries TRBV28 and TRBJ2-7, with 11 bases identical to TRBD2. CDR1 is MDHEN, CDR2 SYDVKM, per germline. The CDR3 runs to 15 residues. After removal of 6 bases from V and 1 base from J, the junction contained 5 bases not matched to a gene.

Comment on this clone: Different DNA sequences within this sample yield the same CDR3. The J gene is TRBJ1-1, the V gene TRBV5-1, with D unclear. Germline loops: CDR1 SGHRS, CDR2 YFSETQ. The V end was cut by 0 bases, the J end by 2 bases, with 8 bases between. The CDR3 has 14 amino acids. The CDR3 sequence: CASSLDRPNTEAFF. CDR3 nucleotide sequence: TGCGCCAGCAGCTTGGACAGACCAAACACTGAAGCTTTCTTT.

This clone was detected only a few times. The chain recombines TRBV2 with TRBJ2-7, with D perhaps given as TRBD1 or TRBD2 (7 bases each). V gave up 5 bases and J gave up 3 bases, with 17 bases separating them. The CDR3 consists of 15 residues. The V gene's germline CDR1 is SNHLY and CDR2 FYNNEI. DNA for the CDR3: TGTGCCAGCAGTACCCAGGGGGAGGGACTCTACGAGCAGTACTTC. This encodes CASSTQGEGLYEQYF.

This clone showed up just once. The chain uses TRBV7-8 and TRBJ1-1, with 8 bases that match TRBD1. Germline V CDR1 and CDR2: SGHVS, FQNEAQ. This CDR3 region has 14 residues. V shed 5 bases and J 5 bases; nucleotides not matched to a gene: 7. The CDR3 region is CASSLLDRATEAFF. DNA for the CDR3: TGTGCCAGCAGCCTCCTGGACAGGGCAACTGAAGCTTTCTTT.

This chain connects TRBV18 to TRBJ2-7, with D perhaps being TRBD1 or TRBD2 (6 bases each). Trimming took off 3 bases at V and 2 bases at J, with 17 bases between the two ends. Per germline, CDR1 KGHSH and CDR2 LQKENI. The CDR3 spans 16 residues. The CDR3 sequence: CASSPLVGGTPYEQYF. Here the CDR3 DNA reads TGTGCCAGCTCACCCCTGGTAGGGGGGACCCCCTACGAGCAGTACTTC. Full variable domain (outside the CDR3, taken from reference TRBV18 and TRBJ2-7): NAGVMQNPRHLVRRRGQEARLRCSPMKGHSHVYWYRQLPEEGLKFMVYLQKENIIDESGMPKERFSAEFPKEGPSILRIQQVVRGDSAAYFCASSPLVGGTPYEQYFGPGTRLTVT.

The CDR3: CASSQGQGSTEAFF. The CDR3 DNA reads TGTGCCAGCAGTCAGGGACAGGGGAGCACTGAAGCTTTCTTT. The gene calls are TRBV27 and TRBJ1-1; 10 nucleotides line up with TRBD1. The junction had 4 bases not matched to a gene; V was cut back by 5 bases and J by 4 bases. CDR1 is MNHEY, CDR2 SMNVEV, per germline (reference sequence). The CDR3 has 14 amino acids.

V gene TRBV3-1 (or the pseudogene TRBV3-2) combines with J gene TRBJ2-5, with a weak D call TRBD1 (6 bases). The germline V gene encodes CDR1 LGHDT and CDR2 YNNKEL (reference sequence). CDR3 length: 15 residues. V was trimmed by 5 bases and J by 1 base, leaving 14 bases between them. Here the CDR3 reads CASSDTTGFQETQYF. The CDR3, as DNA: TGTGCCAGCAGCGACACTACAGGGTTCCAAGAGACCCAGTACTTC.

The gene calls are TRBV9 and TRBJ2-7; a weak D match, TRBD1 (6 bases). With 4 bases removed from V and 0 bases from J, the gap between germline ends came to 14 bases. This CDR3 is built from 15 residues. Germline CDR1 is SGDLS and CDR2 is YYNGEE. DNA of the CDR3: TGTGCCAGCAGCCGTGGGGCGACAGGCTCCTACGAGCAGTACTTC. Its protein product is CASSRGATGSYEQYF.

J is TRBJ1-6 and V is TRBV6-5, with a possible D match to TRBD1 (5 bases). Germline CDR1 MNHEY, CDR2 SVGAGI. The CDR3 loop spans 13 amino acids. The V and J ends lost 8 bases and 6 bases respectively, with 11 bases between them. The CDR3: CASGRQSNSPLHF. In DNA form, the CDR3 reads TGTGCCAGCGGACGACAGAGTAATTCACCCCTCCACTTT.

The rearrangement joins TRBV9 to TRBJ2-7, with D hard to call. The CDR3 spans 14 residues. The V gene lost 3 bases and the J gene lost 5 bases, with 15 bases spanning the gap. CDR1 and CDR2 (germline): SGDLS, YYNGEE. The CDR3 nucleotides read TGTGCCAGCAGCGCGAGCATCATATCTGACGAGCAGTACTTC. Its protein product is CASSASIISDEQYF. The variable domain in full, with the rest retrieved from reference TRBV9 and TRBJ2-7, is DSGVTQTPKHLITATGQRVTLRCSPRSGDLSVYWYQQSLDQGLQFLIQYYNGEERAKGNILERFSAQQFPDLHSELNLSSLELGDSALYFCASSASIISDEQYFGPGTRLTVT.

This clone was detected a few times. CDR3 sequence (DNA): TGTGCCAGCACCCTCGGCGGGGGGGCGAACAATCAGCCCCAGCATTTT. The encoded protein is CASTLGGGANNQPQHF. The V gene is TRBV28, the J gene TRBJ1-5, with D maybe TRBD1 (6 bases). The CDR3 extends over 16 amino acids. The germline CDR1 and CDR2 sequences are MDHEN and SYDVKM. Trimming took 7 bases from V and 3 from J, leaving 19 bases between them.